This record looks at one TCR beta chain sequence and its context. Its target is not known. Since all of the isolated RNA was reverse transcribed, expressed TCRB transcripts were what got sequenced. The table came from immunoSEQ multiplex PCR; TCRdb's copy has only in-frame clones and leaves some out. Of more than 100,000 clones in the sample, around 9% were seen once. The data belong to a study of beta chain features in type 1 diabetes. Findings of the study overall: TCRB CDR3 length was moderately but significantly reduced in all four CD4+ subsets of Type 1 diabetes patients.

The TCR was taken from a man younger than 40 with type 1 diabetes. Sequenced input: central memory CD4+ T cells from blood.

CDR3: CASSQGQGLGYTF. In nucleotides, the CDR3 is TGTGCCAGCAGTCAGGGACAGGGCCTGGGCTACACCTTC. The chain has TRBV2 and TRBJ1-2; 9 bases align to TRBD1. This CDR3 comprises 13 residues. Trimming cost V 5 bases and J 8 bases; bases outside gene matches: 6. Germline V gives CDR1 SNHLY, CDR2 FYNNEI.